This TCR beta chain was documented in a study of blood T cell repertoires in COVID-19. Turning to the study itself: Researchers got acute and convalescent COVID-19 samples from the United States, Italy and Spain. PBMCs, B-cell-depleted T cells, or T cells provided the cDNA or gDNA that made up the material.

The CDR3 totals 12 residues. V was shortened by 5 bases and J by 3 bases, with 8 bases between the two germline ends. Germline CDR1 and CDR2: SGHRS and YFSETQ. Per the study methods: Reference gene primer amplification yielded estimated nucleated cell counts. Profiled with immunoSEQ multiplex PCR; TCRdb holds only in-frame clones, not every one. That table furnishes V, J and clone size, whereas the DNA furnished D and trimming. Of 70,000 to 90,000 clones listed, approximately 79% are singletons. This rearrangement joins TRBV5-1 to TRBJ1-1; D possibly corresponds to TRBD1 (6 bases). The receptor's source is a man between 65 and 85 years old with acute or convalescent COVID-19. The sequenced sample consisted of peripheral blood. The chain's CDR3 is CASRGADTEAFF. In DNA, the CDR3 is TGCGCCAGCAGGGGGGCTGACACTGAAGCTTTCTTT. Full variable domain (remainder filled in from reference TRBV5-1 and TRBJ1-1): KAGVTQTPRYLIKTRGQQVTLSCSPISGHRSVSWYQQTPGQGLQFLFEYFSETQRNKGNFPGRFSGRQFSNSRSEMNVSTLELGDSALYLCASRGADTEAFFGQGTRLTVV.